Each of the 22 T cell receptor beta chains below was sequenced from the same sample in a study of blood T cell repertoires in COVID-19. Repertoires were generated with immunoSEQ multiplex PCR, while TCRdb's copy carries only in-frame clones and drops some. Of some 64,000 clones in the sample, more than 70% were seen once. The sequenced material came from peripheral blood. These receptors originate from a man aged 65 to 79 with acute or convalescent COVID-19.

The chain couples TRBV21-1 to TRBJ2-7; the listed D gene, TRBD1, was not tested against the DNA. TRBV21-1 is a known pseudogene. CDR3 length: 21 residues. The chain's CDR3 is CASSKGVGGRRRQGDSYEQYF. CDR3 DNA: TGTGCCAGCAGCAAAGGCGTTGGAGGCAGGAGGAGACAGGGGGATTCCTACGAGCAGTACTTC.

The chain links TRBV3-1 (or the pseudogene TRBV3-2) to TRBJ1-5, with D possibly matching TRBD1 (6 bases). V lost 0 bases and J 8 bases, leaving 14 bases between the germline ends. The CDR3 consists of 15 residues. Germline V CDR1 and CDR2: LGHDT, YNNKEL (reference sequence). CDR3 amino acids: CASSQEGGASEPQHF. As DNA, the CDR3 is TGTGCCAGCAGCCAAGAGGGGGGGGCTAGTGAGCCCCAGCATTTT.

The J gene is TRBJ1-3, the V gene TRBV2, with D unclear. Trimming pared 6 bases from V and 4 bases from J, leaving 13 bases between. The CDR3 has 14 residues. Germline V lookup: CDR1 SNHLY, CDR2 FYNNEI. DNA of the CDR3: TGTGCCAGCAGCGACCCGGGATCAGGAAACACCATATATTTT. Translating gives CASSDPGSGNTIYF.

The chain joins TRBV6-2 or TRBV6-3 to TRBJ2-7; 10 nucleotides align to TRBD1. Germline V gene sequence: CDR1 MNHEY, CDR2 SVGEGT. This CDR3 region has 14 residues. The ends lost 3 bases at V and 6 bases at J; junction bases unmatched: 5. For the CDR3, the DNA is TGTGCCAGCAGTTATCGACAGGGGGCCTTCGAGCAGTACTTC. It is translated as CASSYRQGAFEQYF.

The chain recombines TRBV11-2 with TRBJ2-7, with 11 bases identical to TRBD2. The CDR3 has 15 amino acids. Trimming at V came to 1 base and at J to 2 bases, leaving 1 base not matched to a gene. From germline, CDR1 is SGHAT and CDR2 FQNNGV. CDR3 nucleotides: TGTGCCAGCAGCTTAGCGGGACTAGCGGCCTACGAGCAGTACTTC. This codes for CASSLAGLAAYEQYF.

This chain links TRBV11-1 with TRBJ2-5; 8 bases fit TRBD2. The CDR3 totals 14 residues. CDR1 and CDR2 (germline): SGHAT, FQDESV (reference sequence). The junction had 5 bases not matched to a gene; V was cut back by 4 bases and J by 4 bases. The CDR3 coding sequence is TGTGCCAGCAGCTCGCGGGGGGAAGGAGAGACCCAGTACTTC. Amino acids: CASSSRGEGETQYF. The full variable domain, rest sourced from reference TRBV11-1 and TRBJ2-5, is EAEVAQSPRYKITEKSQAVAFWCDPISGHATLYWYRQILGQGPELLVQFQDESVVDDSQLPKDRFSAERLKGVDSTLKIQPAELGDSAMYLCASSSRGEGETQYFGPGTRLLVL.

The chain carries TRBV4-3 and TRBJ1-2; tentative D call: TRBD1 (5 bases). Germline lookup yields CDR1 LGHNA and CDR2 YSLEER. Trimming stripped 0 bases from V and 2 bases from J, with 10 bases between. CDR3 length: 15 residues. CDR3 in DNA: TGCGCCAGCAGCCAAGACCGGGGGTTCAACTATGGCTACACCTTC. This gives the protein CASSQDRGFNYGYTF.

The chain recombines TRBV5-6 with TRBJ2-5; TRBD1 aligns across 10 bases. The CDR3 has 14 residues. V dropped 2 bases and J dropped 9; count of bases not matched to a gene: 7. Per the germline V gene, CDR1 is SGHDT and CDR2 is YYEEEE. CDR3 loop: CASSFRGQGGSQYF. CDR3 DNA sequence: TGTGCCAGCAGCTTCCGTGGACAGGGGGGGTCCCAGTACTTC.

The chain has TRBV28 and TRBJ2-7; 7 bases are a match to TRBD1. The CDR3 has 15 amino acids. Germline CDR1 reads MDHEN; CDR2 reads SYDVKM. V shed 5 bases and J 3 bases; nucleotides not matched to a gene: 10. CDR3 in amino acids: CASSPPHGTVYEQYF. The CDR3, as DNA: TGTGCCAGCAGTCCGCCCCACGGGACAGTCTACGAGCAGTACTTC.

CDR3 nucleotide sequence: TGTGCCAGCTCACCACCCGGGGGAGGCAATGAAAAACTGTTTTTT. Translating it yields CASSPPGGGNEKLFF. The V and J genes are TRBV18 and TRBJ1-4, with D maybe TRBD1 (5 bases). V lost 0 bases to trimming and J lost 5 bases, with 10 bases between them. CDR3 length equals 15 residues. The germline V gene encodes CDR1 KGHSH and CDR2 LQKENI. The whole variable domain, filled in from reference TRBV18 and TRBJ1-4, reads NAGVMQNPRHLVRRRGQEARLRCSPMKGHSHVYWYRQLPEEGLKFMVYLQKENIIDESGMPKERFSAEFPKEGPSILRIQQVVRGDSAAYFCASSPPGGGNEKLFFGSGTQLSVL.

This chain joins TRBV5-1 and TRBJ2-5, with unresolved D. Germline lookup yields CDR1 SGHRS and CDR2 YFSETQ. V gave up 6 bases and J gave up 4 bases, with 22 bases separating them. This CDR3 comprises 16 residues. The CDR3 sequence: CASTAPPGDVLETQYF. As DNA, the CDR3 is TGCGCCAGCACAGCCCCCCCCGGAGATGTATTAGAGACCCAGTACTTC.

This sequence joins TRBV21-1 and TRBJ2-7; the listed D gene, TRBD2, was not tested against the DNA. TRBV21-1 is a pseudogene. The CDR3 runs to 17 residues. The CDR3 DNA sequence: TGTGCCAGCAGCAAAGCCCCTAGGGCGGGGGTCTCCTACGAGCAGTACTTC. It encodes CASSKAPRAGVSYEQYF.

The sample holds a few counts of this clone. The chain has TRBV5-1 and TRBJ1-2; 8 bases are a match to TRBD1. The CDR3 is made up of 14 amino acids. Germline assignment: CDR1 SGHRS and CDR2 YFSETQ. Trimming took 4 bases from V and 8 from J; bases not matched to a gene: 10. The CDR3 region has the DNA TGCGCCAGCAGCCTTTCGACAGGGGTGGCAGGCTACACCTTC. It translates to CASSLSTGVAGYTF.

The chain joins TRBV28 to TRBJ1-5; 7 positions agree with TRBD1. The germline V gene has CDR1 MDHEN and CDR2 SYDVKM. V gave up 7 bases and J gave up 5 bases; unmatched junction bases: 11. The CDR3 extends over 15 amino acids. The CDR3 here is CASTGTAYTDQPQHF. The CDR3 region has the DNA TGTGCCAGCACTGGGACAGCTTACACCGATCAGCCCCAGCATTTT.

J is TRBJ1-6 and V is TRBV6-4, with 7 bases matching TRBD1. This CDR3 spans 13 amino acids. Germline CDR1 is MRHNA and CDR2 is SNTAGT. Trimming at V came to 7 bases and at J to 7 bases, leaving 4 bases not matched to a gene. CDR3 residues: CASTAGGNSPLHF. The CDR3 bases are TGTGCCAGCACTGCAGGGGGAAATTCACCCCTCCACTTT.

This clone was seen only a few times. V and J are TRBV28 and TRBJ1-5, with no clear D. V was shortened by 2 bases and J by 8 bases, with 4 bases between the two germline ends. This CDR3 contains 11 residues. CDR1 is MDHEN, CDR2 SYDVKM, per germline. CDR3 sequence: CASSLQEPQHF. CDR3 DNA sequence: TGTGCCAGCAGTTTACAGGAGCCCCAGCATTTT.

The chain combines TRBV2 with TRBJ1-4, with D possibly matching TRBD1 (5 bases). The V gene lost 6 bases and the J gene lost 1 base, with 18 bases spanning the gap. CDR1 is SNHLY and CDR2 is FYNNEI in the germline V gene. The CDR3 runs to 17 residues. CDR3 sequence reads: CASSPDQGLLTNEKLFF. In DNA, the CDR3 is TGTGCCAGCAGCCCGGACCAGGGTCTTTTAACTAATGAAAAACTGTTTTTT.

The chain combines TRBV5-6 with TRBJ1-5, with 7 bases that match TRBD1. Germline V gene data show CDR1 as SGHDT and CDR2 as YYEEEE. This CDR3 comprises 15 residues. The V segment lost 3 bases and the J segment 5 bases; nucleotides outside the gene matches: 8. CDR3 region: CASSSYDRAHQPQHF. The CDR3 coding sequence is TGTGCCAGCAGCTCGTACGACAGGGCCCATCAGCCCCAGCATTTT.

The genes are TRBV5-6 and TRBJ2-7; D is undetermined. CDR1 is SGHDT, CDR2 YYEEEE, per germline. With 3 bases removed from V and 2 bases from J, the gap between germline ends came to 12 bases. This CDR3 has 14 residues. CDR3 nucleotide sequence: TGTGCCAGCAGCTCCGATGGCGGAGCCTACGAGCAGTACTTC. Protein: CASSSDGGAYEQYF.

The chain employs TRBV9 and TRBJ2-3; 12 nucleotides line up with TRBD1. Germline-derived CDR1 and CDR2 are SGDLS and YYNGEE. Losses at the gene ends were 1 base for V and 3 bases for J; bases not matched to a gene: 6. CDR3 length equals 17 residues. The CDR3, as DNA: TGTGCCAGCAGCGTACTGGGGACAGGGGGCGGAACAGATACGCAGTATTTT. Its translation is CASSVLGTGGGTDTQYF.

The rearrangement links TRBV6-5 to TRBJ1-3; D is possibly TRBD1 (5 bases). The CDR3 extends over 15 amino acids. Germline CDR1 MNHEY, CDR2 SVGAGI. The V end was cut by 4 bases, the J end by 0 bases, with 10 bases between. The CDR3 DNA sequence: TGTGCCAGCAGTTGGGGCGCGCACTCTGGAAACACCATATATTTT. This sequence encodes CASSWGAHSGNTIYF.

This clone was seen just once. This chain joins TRBV9 and TRBJ1-6; 9 bases match TRBD1. This CDR3 is built from 16 residues. The germline V gene has CDR1 SGDLS and CDR2 YYNGEE. J was trimmed by 5 bases and V by 3 bases; bases with no gene match: 6. CDR3: CASSATGTGNNSPLHF. Written as DNA, the CDR3 is TGTGCCAGCAGCGCTACCGGGACAGGGAATAATTCACCCCTCCACTTT.